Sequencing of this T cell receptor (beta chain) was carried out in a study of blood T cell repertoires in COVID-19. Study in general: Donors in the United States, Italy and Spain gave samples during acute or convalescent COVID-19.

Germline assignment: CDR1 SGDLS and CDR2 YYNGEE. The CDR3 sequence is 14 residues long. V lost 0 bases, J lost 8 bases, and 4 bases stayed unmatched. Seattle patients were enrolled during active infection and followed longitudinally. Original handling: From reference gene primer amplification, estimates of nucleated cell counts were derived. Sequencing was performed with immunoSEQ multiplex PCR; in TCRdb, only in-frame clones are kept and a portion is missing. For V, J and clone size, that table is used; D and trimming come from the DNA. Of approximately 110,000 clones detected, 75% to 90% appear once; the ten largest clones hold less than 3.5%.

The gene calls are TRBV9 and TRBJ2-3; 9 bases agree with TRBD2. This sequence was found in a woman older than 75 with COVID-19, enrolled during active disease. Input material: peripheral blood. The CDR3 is CASSVGGLAGTQYF. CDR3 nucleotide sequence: TGTGCCAGCAGCGTAGGGGGACTAGCTGGTACGCAGTATTTT.